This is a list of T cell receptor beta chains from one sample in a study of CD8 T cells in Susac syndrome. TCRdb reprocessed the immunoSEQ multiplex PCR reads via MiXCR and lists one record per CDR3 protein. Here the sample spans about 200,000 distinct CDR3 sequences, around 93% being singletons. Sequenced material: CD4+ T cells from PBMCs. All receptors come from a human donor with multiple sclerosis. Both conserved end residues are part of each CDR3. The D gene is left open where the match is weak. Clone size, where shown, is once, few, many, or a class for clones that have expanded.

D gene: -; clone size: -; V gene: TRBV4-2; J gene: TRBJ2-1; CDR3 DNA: TGTGCCAGCAGCCAAGATCCGTCCTCCTACAATGAGCAGTTCTTC; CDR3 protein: CASSQDPSSYNEQFF
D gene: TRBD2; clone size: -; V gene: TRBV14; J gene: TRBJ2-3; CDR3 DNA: TGTGCCAGCAGCCCTCGACTAGCGGGAGATACGCAGTATTTT; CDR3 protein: CASSPRLAGDTQYF
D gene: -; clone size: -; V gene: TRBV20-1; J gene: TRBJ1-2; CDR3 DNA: TGCAGTGCTAGAGGGGGGAGTAGTGGCTACACCTTC; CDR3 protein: CSARGGSSGYTF
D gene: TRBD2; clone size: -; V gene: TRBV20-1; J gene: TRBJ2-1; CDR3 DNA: TGCAGTGCTGACCGCATCAGATGGGGGGGTTACAATGAGCAGTTCTTC; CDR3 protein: CSADRIRWGGYNEQFF
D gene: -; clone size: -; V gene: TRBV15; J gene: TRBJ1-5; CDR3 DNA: TGTGCCACCACGCAGGGACACAATAGCAATCAGCCCCAGCATTTT; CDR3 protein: CATTQGHNSNQPQHF
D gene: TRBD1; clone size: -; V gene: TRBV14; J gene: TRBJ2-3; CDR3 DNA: TGTGCCAGCAGCCAGCGACAGGGGGCCTTTGATACGCAGTATTTT; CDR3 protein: CASSQRQGAFDTQYF
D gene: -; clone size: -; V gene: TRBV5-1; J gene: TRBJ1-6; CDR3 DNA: TGCGCCAGCAGCTTGGGACAGCCAAATAATTCACCCCTCCACTTT; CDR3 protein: CASSLGQPNNSPLHF
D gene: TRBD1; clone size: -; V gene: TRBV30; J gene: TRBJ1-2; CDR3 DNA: TGTGCCTGGACCCGGGACAGGGGAATCTATGGCTACACCTTC; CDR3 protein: CAWTRDRGIYGYTF
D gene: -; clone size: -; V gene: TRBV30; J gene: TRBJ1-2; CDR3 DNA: TGTGCCTGGACCAATACAGTCTATGGCTACACCTTC; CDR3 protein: CAWTNTVYGYTF
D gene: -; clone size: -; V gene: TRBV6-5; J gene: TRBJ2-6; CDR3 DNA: TGTGCCAGCAGATCCCAGGGGGAGGTGGCCAACGTCCTGACTTTC; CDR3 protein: CASRSQGEVANVLTF
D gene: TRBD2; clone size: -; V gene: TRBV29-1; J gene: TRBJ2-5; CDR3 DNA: TGCAGCGTTATAGCGGGGGGCGGGGAGACCCAGTACTTC; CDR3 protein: CSVIAGGGETQYF
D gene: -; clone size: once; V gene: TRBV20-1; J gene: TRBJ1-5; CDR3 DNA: TGCAGTGCTACCCGCGGACCGGCGAATCAGCCCCAGCATTTT; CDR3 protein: CSATRGPANQPQHF
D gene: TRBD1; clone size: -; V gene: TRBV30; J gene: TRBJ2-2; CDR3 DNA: TGTGCCTGGAGGACCGGGACAGGGGGTCCCGGGGAGCTGTTTTTT; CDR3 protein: CAWRTGTGGPGELFF
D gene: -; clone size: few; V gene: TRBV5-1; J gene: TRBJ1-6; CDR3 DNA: TGCGCCAGCAGCTTGGATTCGGGACGAAGCAGTAATTCACCCCTCCACTTT; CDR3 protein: CASSLDSGRSSNSPLHF
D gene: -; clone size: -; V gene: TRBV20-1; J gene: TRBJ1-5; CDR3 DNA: TGCAGTGCTAAGGACCGGACGTTTGGACAGCCCCAGCATTTT; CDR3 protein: CSAKDRTFGQPQHF
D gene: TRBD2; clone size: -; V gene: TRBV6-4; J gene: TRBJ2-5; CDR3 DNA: TGTGCCAGCAGTGAACGAGCGGGGGATGGAGAGACCCAGTACTTC; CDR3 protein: CASSERAGDGETQYF
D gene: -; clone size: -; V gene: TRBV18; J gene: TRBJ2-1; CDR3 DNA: TGTGCCAGCTCACCAACGGGGACGAACAATGAGCAGTTCTTC; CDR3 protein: CASSPTGTNNEQFF
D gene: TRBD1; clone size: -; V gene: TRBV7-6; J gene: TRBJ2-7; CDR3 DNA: TGTGCCAGCAGCATCGGACAGGAATACGAGCAGTACTTC; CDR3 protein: CASSIGQEYEQYF
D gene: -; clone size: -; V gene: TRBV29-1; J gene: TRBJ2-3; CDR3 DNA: TGCAGCGCCAAAACCGGGACGAGCACAGATACGCAGTATTTT; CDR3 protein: CSAKTGTSTDTQYF
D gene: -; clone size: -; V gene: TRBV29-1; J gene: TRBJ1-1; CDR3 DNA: TGCAGCGTTGAAGATCTATTGAGGACTGAAGCTTTCTTT; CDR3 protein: CSVEDLLRTEAFF
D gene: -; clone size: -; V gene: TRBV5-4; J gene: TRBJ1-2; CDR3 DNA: TGTGCCAGCAGCCCGGCGGGCAGGGACACCTATGGCTACACCTTC; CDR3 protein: CASSPAGRDTYGYTF
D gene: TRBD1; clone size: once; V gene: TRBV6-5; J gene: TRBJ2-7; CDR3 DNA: TGTGCCAGCACCAGGACAGGGGTGGAGTACGAGCAGTACTTC; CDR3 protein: CASTRTGVEYEQYF
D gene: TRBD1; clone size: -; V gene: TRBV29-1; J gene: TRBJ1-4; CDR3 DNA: TGCAGCGTTCGACAGGGAAGTGAAAAACTGTTTTTT; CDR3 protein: CSVRQGSEKLFF
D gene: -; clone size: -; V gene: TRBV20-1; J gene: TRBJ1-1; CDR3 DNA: TGCAGTGCCTCACCTTTGAACCGCGAAGCTTTCTTT; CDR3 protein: CSASPLNREAFF
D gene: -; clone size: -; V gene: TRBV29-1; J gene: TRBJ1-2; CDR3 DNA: TGCAGCGTTGCCGCGGGGGCAGGTTATAACTATGGCTACACCTTC; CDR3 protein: CSVAAGAGYNYGYTF
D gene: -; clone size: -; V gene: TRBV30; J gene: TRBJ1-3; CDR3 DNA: TGTGCCTGGAGTCCAGAGATCTCTGGAAACACCATATATTTT; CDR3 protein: CAWSPEISGNTIYF
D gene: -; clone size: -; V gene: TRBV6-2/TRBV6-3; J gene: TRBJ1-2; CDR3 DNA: TGTGCCTCCGCGCCGCTCTATGGCTACACCTTC; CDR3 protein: CASAPLYGYTF
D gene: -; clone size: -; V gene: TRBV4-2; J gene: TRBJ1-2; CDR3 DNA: TGTGCCAGCAGCCAAGATCAGGCGGGGGGCCCCATTTATGGCTACACCTTC; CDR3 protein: CASSQDQAGGPIYGYTF
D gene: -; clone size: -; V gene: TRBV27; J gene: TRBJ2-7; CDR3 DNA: TGTGCCAGCAGTCTAAACCCCGGACAGACGAGCTCCTACGAGCAGTACTTC; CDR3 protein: CASSLNPGQTSSYEQYF
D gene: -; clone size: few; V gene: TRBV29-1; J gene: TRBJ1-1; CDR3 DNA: TGCAGCGTTCTTAACACTGAAGCTTTCTTT; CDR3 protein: CSVLNTEAFF
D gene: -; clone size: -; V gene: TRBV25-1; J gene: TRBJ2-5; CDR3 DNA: TGTGCCAGCAGTGAAGTGGATGCCCAAGAGACCCAGTACTTC; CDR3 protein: CASSEVDAQETQYF
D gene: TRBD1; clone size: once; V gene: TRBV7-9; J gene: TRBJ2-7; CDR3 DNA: TGTGCCAGCAGCTCAGGGGGTCAAGAGCAGTACTTC; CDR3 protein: CASSSGGQEQYF
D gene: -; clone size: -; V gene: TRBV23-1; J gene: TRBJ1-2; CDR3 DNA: TGCGCCAGCAGTCCCCTGCGGGGACCCATCCTCGACTATGGCTACACCTTC; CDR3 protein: CASSPLRGPILDYGYTF
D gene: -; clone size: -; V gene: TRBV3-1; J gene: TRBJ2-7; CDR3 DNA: TGTGCCAGCAGCCATCGACCCGTACTGGCGGAGCAGTACTTC; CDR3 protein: CASSHRPVLAEQYF
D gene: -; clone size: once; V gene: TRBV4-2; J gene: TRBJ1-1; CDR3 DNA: TGTGCCAGCAGCCCGGGCGAGAGTCTGAACACTGAAGCTTTCTTT; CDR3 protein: CASSPGESLNTEAFF
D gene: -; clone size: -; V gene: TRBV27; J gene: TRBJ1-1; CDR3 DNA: TGTGCCAGCAGTTTATCACAGGAACCGAACACTGAAGCTTTCTTT; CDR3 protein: CASSLSQEPNTEAFF
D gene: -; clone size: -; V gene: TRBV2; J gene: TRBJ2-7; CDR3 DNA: TGTGCCAGCAGTGACAGGAGGGGGGCCTACGAGCAGTACTTC; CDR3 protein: CASSDRRGAYEQYF
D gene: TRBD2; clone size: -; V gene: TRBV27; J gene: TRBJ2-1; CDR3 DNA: TGTGCCAGCACCATAGCGGGGGACAATGAGCAGTTCTTC; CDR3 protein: CASTIAGDNEQFF
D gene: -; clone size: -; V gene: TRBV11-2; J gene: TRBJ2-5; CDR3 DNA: TGTGCCAGCAGCTTAGAACGAGAGGAGACCCAGTACTTC; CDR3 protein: CASSLEREETQYF
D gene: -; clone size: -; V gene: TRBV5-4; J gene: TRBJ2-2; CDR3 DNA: TGTGCCAGCAGCTTGGAAGGTGTGGTCGGGGAGCTGTTTTTT; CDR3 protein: CASSLEGVVGELFF
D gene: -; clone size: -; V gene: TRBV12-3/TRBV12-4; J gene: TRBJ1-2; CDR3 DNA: TGTGCCAGCAGTACAGGGAACTTTGGCTACACCTTC; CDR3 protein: CASSTGNFGYTF
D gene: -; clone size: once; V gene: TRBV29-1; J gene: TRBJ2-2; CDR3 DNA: TGCAGCGTAGACAGACAGAACACCGGGGAGCTGTTTTTT; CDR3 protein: CSVDRQNTGELFF
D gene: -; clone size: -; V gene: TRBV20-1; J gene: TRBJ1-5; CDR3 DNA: TGCAGTGCTGGAGGACTGAGCAATCAGCCCCAGCATTTT; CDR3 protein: CSAGGLSNQPQHF
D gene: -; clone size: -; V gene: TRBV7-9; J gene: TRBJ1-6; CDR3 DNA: TGTGCCAGCAGCGACTCTTTTTCCTATTCACCCCTCCACTTT; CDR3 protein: CASSDSFSYSPLHF
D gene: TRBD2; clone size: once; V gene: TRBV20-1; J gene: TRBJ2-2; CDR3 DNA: TGCAGTGCTAGAGATTTAAGCGGGGGTATCGGAACCGGGGAGCTGTTTTTT; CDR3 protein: CSARDLSGGIGTGELFF
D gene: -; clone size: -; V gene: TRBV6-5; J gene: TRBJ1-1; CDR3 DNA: TGTGCCAGCAGCGTCCGAAGCGGAAACACTGAAGCTTTCTTT; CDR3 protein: CASSVRSGNTEAFF
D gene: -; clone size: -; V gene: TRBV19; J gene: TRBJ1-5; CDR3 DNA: TGTGCCAGTAGTATGGAACGGAATAGCAATCAGCCCCAGCATTTT; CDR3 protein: CASSMERNSNQPQHF
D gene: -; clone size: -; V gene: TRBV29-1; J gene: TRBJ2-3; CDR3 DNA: TGCAGCTACAGCACAGATACGCAGTATTTT; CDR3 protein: CSYSTDTQYF
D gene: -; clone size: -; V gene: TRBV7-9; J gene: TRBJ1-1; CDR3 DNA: TGTGCCAGCAGCTTACCGGCTCCGCATGAAGCTTTCTTT; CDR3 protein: CASSLPAPHEAFF
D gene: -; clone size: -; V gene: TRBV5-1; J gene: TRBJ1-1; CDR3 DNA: TGCGCCAGCAGCTTGGAGGGAACCAACATGAACACTGAAGCTTTCTTT; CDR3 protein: CASSLEGTNMNTEAFF
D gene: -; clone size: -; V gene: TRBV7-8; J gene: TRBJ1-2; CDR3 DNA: TGTGCCAGCAGCTTATGGGATATGAGTGGCTACACCTTC; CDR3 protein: CASSLWDMSGYTF
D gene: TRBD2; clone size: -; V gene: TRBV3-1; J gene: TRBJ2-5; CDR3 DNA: TGTGCCAGCAGCCAAGAGGGACTAGCGCTTTGGGGGGAGACCCAGTACTTC; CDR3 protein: CASSQEGLALWGETQYF